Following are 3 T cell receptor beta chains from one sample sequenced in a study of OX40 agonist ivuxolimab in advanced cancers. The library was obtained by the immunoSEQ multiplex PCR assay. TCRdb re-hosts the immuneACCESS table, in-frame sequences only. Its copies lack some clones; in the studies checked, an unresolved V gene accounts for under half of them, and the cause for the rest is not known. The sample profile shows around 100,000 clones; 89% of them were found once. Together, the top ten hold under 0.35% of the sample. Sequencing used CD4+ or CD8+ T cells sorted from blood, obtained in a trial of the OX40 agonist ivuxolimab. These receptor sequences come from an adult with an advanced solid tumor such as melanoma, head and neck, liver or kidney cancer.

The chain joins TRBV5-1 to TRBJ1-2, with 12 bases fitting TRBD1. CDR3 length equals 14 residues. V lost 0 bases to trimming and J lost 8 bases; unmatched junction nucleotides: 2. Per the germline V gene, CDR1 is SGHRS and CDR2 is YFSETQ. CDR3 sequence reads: CASSLAGTGGGYTF. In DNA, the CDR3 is TGCGCCAGCAGCTTGGCCGGGACAGGGGGCGGCTACACCTTC.

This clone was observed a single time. The CDR3 loop is CASSVEGAYGANVLTF. In nucleotides, the CDR3 is TGTGCCAGCAGCGTAGAGGGGGCTTATGGGGCCAACGTCCTGACTTTC. This chain uses TRBV9 with TRBJ2-6, with 7 bases aligning to TRBD1. This CDR3 is 16 amino acids long. Germline V gene lookup returns CDR1 SGDLS and CDR2 YYNGEE. The V segment lost 0 bases and the J segment 3 bases; nucleotides outside the gene matches: 3.

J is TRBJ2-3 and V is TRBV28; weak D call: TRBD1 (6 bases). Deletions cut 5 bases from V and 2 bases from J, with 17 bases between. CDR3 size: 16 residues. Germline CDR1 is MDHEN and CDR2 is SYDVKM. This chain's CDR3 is CASSPSTGSLTDTQYF. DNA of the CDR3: TGTGCCAGCAGTCCGTCAACAGGGAGCCTCACAGATACGCAGTATTTT.